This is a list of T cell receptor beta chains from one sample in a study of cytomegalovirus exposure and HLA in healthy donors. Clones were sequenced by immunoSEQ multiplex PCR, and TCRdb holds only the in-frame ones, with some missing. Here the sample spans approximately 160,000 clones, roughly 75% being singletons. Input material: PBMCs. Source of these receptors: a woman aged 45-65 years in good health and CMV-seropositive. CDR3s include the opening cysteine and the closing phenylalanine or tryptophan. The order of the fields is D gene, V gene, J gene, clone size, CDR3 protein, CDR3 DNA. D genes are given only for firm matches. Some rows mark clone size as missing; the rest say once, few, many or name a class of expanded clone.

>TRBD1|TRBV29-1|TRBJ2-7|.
CSVLDRATYEQYF
TGCAGCGTACTGGACAGGGCAACCTACGAGCAGTACTTC
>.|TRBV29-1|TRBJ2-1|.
CRVAELLNEQFF
TGCAGGGTAGCGGAGCTCCTCAATGAGCAGTTCTTC
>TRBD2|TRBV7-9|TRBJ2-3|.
CASSLGAAGGSADTQYF
TGTGCCAGCAGCTTGGGGGCAGCGGGAGGGAGCGCAGATACGCAGTATTTT
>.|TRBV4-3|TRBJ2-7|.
CASSQDLEFGFYEQYF
TGCGCCAGCAGCCAAGACCTAGAGTTTGGGTTCTACGAGCAGTACTTC
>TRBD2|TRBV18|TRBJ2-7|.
CASSPLGRGGNYEQYF
TGTGCCAGCTCACCCCTAGGGCGCGGGGGGAACTACGAGCAGTACTTC
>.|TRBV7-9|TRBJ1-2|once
CASSLGSGGDYGYTF
TGTGCCAGCAGCTTAGGGTCAGGAGGGGACTATGGCTACACCTTC
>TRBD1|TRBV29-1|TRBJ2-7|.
CSVGDRATYEQYF
TGCAGCGTGGGGGACAGGGCCACCTACGAGCAGTACTTC
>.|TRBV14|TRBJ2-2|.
CASSPGSRRAGELFF
TGTGCCAGCAGCCCCGGTTCACGGAGGGCCGGGGAGCTGTTTTTT
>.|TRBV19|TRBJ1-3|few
CASSPVSSGNTIYF
TGTGCCAGTAGTCCAGTCAGCTCTGGAAACACCATATATTTT
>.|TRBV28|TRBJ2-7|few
CASSLSEDPSTYEQYF
TGTGCCAGCAGTTTAAGCGAGGATCCGTCGACCTACGAGCAGTACTTC
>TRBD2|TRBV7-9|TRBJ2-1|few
CASSPWPSGSVPNEQFF
TGTGCCAGCAGCCCTTGGCCTAGCGGGAGCGTACCCAATGAGCAGTTCTTC
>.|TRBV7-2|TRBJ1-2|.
CASSLAGDYGYTF
TGTGCCAGCAGCTTAGCGGGAGACTATGGCTACACCTTC
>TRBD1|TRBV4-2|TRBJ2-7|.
CASSPGTDLEQYF
TGTGCCAGCAGCCCGGGGACAGACCTTGAGCAGTACTTC
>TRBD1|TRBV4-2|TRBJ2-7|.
CASSRQGNEQYF
TGTGCCAGCAGCCGACAGGGAAACGAGCAGTACTTC
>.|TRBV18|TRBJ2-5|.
CASSPRAEQETQYF
TGTGCCAGCTCACCGAGGGCAGAGCAAGAGACCCAGTACTTC
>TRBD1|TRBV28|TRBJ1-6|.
CASTGTGDSYNSPLHF
TGTGCCAGCACGGGAACAGGGGACTCTTATAATTCACCCCTCCACTTT
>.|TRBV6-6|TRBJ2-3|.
CASSYAQSTDTQYF
TGTGCCAGCAGTTACGCACAGAGCACAGATACGCAGTATTTT
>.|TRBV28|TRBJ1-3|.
CASAVGRGNTIYF
TGTGCCAGCGCCGTAGGGAGAGGAAACACCATATATTTT
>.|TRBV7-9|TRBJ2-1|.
CASSLTQAGFGNEQFF
TGTGCCAGCAGCCTCACCCAGGCGGGATTCGGGAATGAGCAGTTCTTC
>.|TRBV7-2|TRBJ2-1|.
CASSPSPPGNGGDEQFF
TGTGCCAGCAGCCCCTCCCCCCCGGGAAACGGTGGCGATGAGCAGTTCTTC
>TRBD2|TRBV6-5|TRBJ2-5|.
CASTETRSSGETQYF
TGTGCCAGCACCGAAACTCGTTCTAGCGGTGAGACCCAGTACTTC
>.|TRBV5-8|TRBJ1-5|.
CASSLARPGSNQPQHF
TGTGCCAGCAGCTTGGCCAGGCCCGGCAGCAATCAGCCCCAGCATTTT
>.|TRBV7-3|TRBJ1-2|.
CASSLTLTGNGYTF
TGTGCCAGCAGCTTAACGTTAACAGGGAATGGCTACACCTTC
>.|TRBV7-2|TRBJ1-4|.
CASSPPTTWGADEKLFF
TGTGCCAGCAGCCCCCCAACTACGTGGGGCGCGGATGAAAAACTGTTTTTT
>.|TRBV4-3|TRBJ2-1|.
CASSQLDSNEQFF
TGCGCCAGCAGCCAACTGGACTCTAATGAGCAGTTCTTC
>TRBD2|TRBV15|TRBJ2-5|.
CATSRDLAGGRETQYF
TGTGCCACCAGCAGGGATCTGGCGGGGGGGCGGGAGACCCAGTACTTC
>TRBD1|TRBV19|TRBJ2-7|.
CASKAGGMGEQYF
TGTGCCAGTAAGGCAGGGGGCATGGGCGAGCAGTACTTC
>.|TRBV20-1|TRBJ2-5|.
CSAKGEETQYF
TGCAGTGCGAAGGGGGAAGAGACCCAGTACTTC
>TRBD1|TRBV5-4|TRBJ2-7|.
CASNGDRSSYEQYF
TGTGCCAGCAACGGGGACAGGAGCTCCTACGAGCAGTACTTC
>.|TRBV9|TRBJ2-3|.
CASSVAKPNPLTGPTLRDTQYF
TGTGCCAGCAGCGTAGCTAAACCGAATCCTTTGACGGGTCCCACCTTGAGAGATACGCAGTATTTT
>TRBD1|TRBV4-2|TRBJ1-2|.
CASSQGHRGPSNYGYTF
TGTGCCAGCAGCCAAGGGCACAGGGGTCCGTCTAACTATGGCTACACCTTC
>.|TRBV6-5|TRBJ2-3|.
CASSYLVRGYTDTQYF
TGTGCCAGCAGTTACTTAGTCCGGGGGTACACAGATACGCAGTATTTT
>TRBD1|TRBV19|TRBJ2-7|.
CASSIGTGDYEQYF
TGTGCCAGTAGTATAGGGACAGGGGACTACGAGCAGTACTTC
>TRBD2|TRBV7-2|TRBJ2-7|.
CASSTRLAGGPFFVEQYF
TGTGCCAGCAGCACCAGACTAGCGGGAGGGCCTTTTTTTGTCGAGCAGTACTTC
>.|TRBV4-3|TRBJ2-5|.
CASSQGTDHNRETQYF
TGCGCCAGCAGCCAAGGGACAGACCATAATCGAGAGACCCAGTACTTC
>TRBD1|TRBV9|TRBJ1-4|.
CASSVDRGGDEKLFF
TGTGCCAGCAGCGTGGACAGGGGAGGGGATGAAAAACTGTTTTTT
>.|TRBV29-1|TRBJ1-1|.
CSVEGQMMAFF
TGCAGCGTTGAAGGACAGATGATGGCTTTCTTT
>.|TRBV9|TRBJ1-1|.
CASSVGLVMNTEAFF
TGTGCCAGCAGCGTAGGTCTCGTTATGAACACTGAAGCTTTCTTT
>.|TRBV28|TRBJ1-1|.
CASSPMTRWKAFF
TGTGCCAGCAGTCCGATGACACGATGGAAAGCTTTCTTT
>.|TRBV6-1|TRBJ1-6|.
CASSEVQRSPLHF
TGTGCCAGCAGTGAAGTACAACGATCACCCCTCCACTTT
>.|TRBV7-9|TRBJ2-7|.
CASSFGRSYEQYF
TGTGCCAGCAGCTTTGGCAGATCCTACGAGCAGTACTTC
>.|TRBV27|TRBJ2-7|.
CASSLNRHEQYF
TGTGCCAGCAGTTTAAACAGGCACGAGCAGTACTTC
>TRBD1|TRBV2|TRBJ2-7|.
CASSDLFQGVKYF
TGTGCCAGCAGTGATTTATTTCAGGGGGTTAAGTACTTC
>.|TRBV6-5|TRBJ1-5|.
CASSYGAHSNQPQHF
TGTGCCAGCAGTTACGGGGCACATAGCAATCAGCCCCAGCATTTT
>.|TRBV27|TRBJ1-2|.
CASSLWGLQGNNGYTF
TGTGCCAGCAGTTTATGGGGCCTACAGGGTAATAATGGCTACACCTTC
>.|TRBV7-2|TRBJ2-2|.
CASSLRRGRNTGELFF
TGTGCCAGCAGCCTACGGAGGGGTCGGAACACCGGGGAGCTGTTTTTT
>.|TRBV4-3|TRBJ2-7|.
CASSQVGGLSYEQYF
TGCGCCAGCAGCCAAGTTGGAGGGCTTTCCTACGAGCAGTACTTC
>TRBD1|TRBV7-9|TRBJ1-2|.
CASSITGDYGYTF
TGTGCCAGCAGCATTACAGGGGACTATGGCTACACCTTC
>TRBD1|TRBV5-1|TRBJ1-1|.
CASSWDRGVNTEAFF
TGCGCCAGCAGCTGGGACAGGGGCGTGAACACTGAAGCTTTCTTT
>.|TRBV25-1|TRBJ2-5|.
CASSPHGSKETQYF
TGTGCCAGCAGTCCGCACGGGTCAAAAGAGACCCAGTACTTC
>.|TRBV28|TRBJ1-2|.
CASGQGSQGYTF
TGTGCCAGCGGCCAGGGGTCACAGGGCTACACCTTC
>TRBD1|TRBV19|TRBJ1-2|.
CASSGTANLNYGYTF
TGTGCCAGTAGTGGGACAGCAAACCTTAACTATGGCTACACCTTC
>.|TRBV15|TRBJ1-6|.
CATSGGGYSPLHF
TGTGCCACCAGCGGGGGGGGCTACTCACCCCTCCACTTT